The entry below describes one T cell receptor (beta chain). Its specificity is unknown. V lost 3 bases to trimming and J lost 1 base, with 16 bases between them. The CDR3 loop spans 17 amino acids. The V gene's germline CDR1 is MGHRA and CDR2 YSYEKL. With random hexamers, roughly 0.45 to 1 ug RNA was reverse transcribed. TCRdb recomputed calls from the immunoSEQ multiplex PCR reads with MiXCR, one row per CDR3 protein. The table has about 130,000 distinct CDR3 sequences, around 95% seen once. These data originate in a study of CD8 T cells in Susac syndrome. The overall study: Patients with Susac syndrome were therapy-naive, on corticosteroids, or on intravenous immunoglobulin alone at the time that blood was drawn.

Overall study findings and caveats: Clonal expansion of Susac CD8+ cells peaked in TEMRA cells, and it also peaked in active patients.

The chain carries TRBV4-1 and TRBJ2-4; a possible D gene is TRBD2 (6 bases). This receptor was identified in a human donor with Susac syndrome. The specimen sequenced was CD8+ T cells from PBMCs. The CDR3 protein is CASSQGTDNSAKNIQYF. The CDR3 region has the DNA TGCGCCAGCAGCCAGGGGACTGACAATTCGGCCAAAAACATTCAGTACTTC.